This TCR beta chain came from a study of T cell responses to AZD1222 COVID-19 vaccine. Regarding the study as a whole: Spike-specific TCR breadth and depth went up after people got two AZD1222 doses. Variant regions that are unmutated are reportedly the target of nearly half of spike-specific TCRs.

Method: immunoSEQ multiplex PCR; TCRdb's copy keeps in-frame clones and lacks some. The sample lists roughly 99,000 clones, around nine tenths occurring once. Regarding this clone: No antigen is known for it.

The CDR3 length is 15 residues. Trimming removed 1 base at V and 2 bases at J, with 12 bases between. Germline V gene data show CDR1 as LGHNA and CDR2 as YSLEER. This TCR was recovered from an adult who received the AZD1222 COVID-19 vaccine. This chain connects TRBV4-3 to TRBJ2-7, with D unclear. Sequences were derived from peripheral blood, sampled 28 days after the second AZD1222 dose. The CDR3 is CASSQVVTTPYEQYF. The CDR3 region has the DNA TGCGCCAGCAGCCAAGTTGTGACAACCCCCTACGAGCAGTACTTC.